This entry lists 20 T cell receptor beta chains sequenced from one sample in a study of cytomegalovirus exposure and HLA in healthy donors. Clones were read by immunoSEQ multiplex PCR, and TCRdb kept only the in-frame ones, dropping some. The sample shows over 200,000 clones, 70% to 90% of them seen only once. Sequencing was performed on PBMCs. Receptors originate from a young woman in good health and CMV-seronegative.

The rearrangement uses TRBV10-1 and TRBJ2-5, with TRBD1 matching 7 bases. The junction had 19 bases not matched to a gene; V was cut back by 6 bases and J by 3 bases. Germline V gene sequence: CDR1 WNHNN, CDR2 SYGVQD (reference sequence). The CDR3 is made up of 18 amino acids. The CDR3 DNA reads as TGCGCCAGCAGACAGGGGAGTAAGGCTTATATAGTAAAAGAGACCCAGTACTTC. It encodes CASRQGSKAYIVKETQYF.

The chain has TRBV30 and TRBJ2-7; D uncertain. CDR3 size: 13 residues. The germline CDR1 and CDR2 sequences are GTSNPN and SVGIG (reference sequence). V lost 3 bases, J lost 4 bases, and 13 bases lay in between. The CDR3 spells CAWSFSGAYEQYF. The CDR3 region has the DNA TGTGCCTGGAGCTTCAGTGGAGCATACGAGCAGTACTTC.

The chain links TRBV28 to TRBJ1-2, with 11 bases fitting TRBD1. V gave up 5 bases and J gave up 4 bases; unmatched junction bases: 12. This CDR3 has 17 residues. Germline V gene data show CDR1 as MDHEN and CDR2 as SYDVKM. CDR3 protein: CASSKGTGGWKGYGYTF. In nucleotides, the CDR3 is TGTGCCAGCAGTAAAGGGACAGGGGGTTGGAAGGGCTATGGCTACACCTTC.

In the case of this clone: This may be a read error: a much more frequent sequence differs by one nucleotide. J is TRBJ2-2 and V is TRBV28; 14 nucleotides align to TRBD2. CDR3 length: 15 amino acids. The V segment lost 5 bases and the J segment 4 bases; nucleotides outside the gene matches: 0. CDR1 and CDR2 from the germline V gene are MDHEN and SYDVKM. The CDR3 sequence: CASSGTSGSTGELFF. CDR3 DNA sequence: TGTGCCAGCAGTGGGACTAGCGGGAGCACCGGGGAGCTGTTTTTT.

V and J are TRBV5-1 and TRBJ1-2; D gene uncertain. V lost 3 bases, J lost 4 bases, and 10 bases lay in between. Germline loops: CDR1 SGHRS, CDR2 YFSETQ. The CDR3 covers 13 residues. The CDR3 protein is CASSSAWAYGYTF. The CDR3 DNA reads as TGCGCCAGCAGCTCCGCTTGGGCCTATGGCTACACCTTC.

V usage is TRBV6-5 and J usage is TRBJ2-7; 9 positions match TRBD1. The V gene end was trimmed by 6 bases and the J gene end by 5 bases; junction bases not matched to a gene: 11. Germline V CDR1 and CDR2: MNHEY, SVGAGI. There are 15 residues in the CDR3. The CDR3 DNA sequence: TGTGCCAGCAGGGGGAACAGGGGGCGCGTCGACGAGCAGTACTTC. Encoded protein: CASRGNRGRVDEQYF.

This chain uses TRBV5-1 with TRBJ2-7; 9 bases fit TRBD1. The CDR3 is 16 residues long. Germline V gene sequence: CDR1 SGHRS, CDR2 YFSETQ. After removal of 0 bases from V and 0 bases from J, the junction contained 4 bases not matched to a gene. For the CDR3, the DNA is TGCGCCAGCAGCTTGGTAGGGGGACAGGGCTCCTACGAGCAGTACTTC. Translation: CASSLVGGQGSYEQYF. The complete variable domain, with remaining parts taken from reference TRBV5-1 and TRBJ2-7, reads KAGVTQTPRYLIKTRGQQVTLSCSPISGHRSVSWYQQTPGQGLQFLFEYFSETQRNKGNFPGRFSGRQFSNSRSEMNVSTLELGDSALYLCASSLVGGQGSYEQYFGPGTRLTVT.

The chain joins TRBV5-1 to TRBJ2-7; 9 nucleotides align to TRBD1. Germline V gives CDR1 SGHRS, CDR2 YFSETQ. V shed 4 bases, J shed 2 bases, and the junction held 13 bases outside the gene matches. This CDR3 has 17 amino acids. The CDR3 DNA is TGCGCCAGCAGCCATACCTGGGGGACAGGGACAACCTACGAGCAGTACTTC. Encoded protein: CASSHTWGTGTTYEQYF.

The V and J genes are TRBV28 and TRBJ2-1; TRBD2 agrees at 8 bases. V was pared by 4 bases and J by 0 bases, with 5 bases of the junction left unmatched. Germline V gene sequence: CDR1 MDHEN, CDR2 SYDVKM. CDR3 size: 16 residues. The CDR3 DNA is TGTGCCAGCAGTTATAGCGGGACCAGCTCCTACAATGAGCAGTTCTTC. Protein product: CASSYSGTSSYNEQFF.

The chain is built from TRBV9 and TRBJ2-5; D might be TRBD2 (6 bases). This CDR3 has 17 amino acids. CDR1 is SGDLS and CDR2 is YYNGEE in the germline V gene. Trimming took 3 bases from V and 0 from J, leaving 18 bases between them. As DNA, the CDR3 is TGTGCCAGCAGCGGGAGGGTCGTAACCGGGAACCAAGAGACCCAGTACTTC. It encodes CASSGRVVTGNQETQYF.

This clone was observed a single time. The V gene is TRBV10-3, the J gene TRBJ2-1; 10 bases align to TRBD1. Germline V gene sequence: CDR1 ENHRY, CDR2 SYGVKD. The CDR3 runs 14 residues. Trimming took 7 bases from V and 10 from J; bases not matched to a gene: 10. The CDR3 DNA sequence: TGTGCCATCAAGGCCGGGACAGGGGCAAACGAGCAGTTCTTC. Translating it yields CAIKAGTGANEQFF.

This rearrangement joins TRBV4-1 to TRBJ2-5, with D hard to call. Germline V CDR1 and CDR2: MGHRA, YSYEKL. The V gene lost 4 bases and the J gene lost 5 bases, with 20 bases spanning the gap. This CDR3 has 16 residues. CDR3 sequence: CASSLIAFRAVETQYF. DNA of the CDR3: TGCGCCAGCAGCCTCATAGCCTTTCGAGCCGTCGAGACCCAGTACTTC.

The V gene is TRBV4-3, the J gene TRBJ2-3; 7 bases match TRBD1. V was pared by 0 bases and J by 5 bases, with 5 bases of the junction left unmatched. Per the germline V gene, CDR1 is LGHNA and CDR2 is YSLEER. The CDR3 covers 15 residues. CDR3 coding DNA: TGCGCCAGCAGCCAAGAAAGGGGGCTCGGAGATACGCAGTATTTT. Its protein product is CASSQERGLGDTQYF.

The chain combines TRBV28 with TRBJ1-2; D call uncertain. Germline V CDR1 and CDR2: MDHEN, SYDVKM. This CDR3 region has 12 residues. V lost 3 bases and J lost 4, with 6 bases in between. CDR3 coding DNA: TGTGCCAGCAGTTTCTTCCCCTATGGCTACACCTTC. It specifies CASSFFPYGYTF.

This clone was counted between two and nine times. The CDR3 DNA reads as TGTGCCAGCAGTTTCGGGTCGGAGCCCCAGCATTTT. This gives the protein CASSFGSEPQHF. J is TRBJ1-5 and V is TRBV28; D unclear. Germline-derived CDR1 and CDR2 are MDHEN and SYDVKM. This CDR3 region has 12 residues. V was cut by 3 bases and J by 8 bases, with 8 bases left in between.

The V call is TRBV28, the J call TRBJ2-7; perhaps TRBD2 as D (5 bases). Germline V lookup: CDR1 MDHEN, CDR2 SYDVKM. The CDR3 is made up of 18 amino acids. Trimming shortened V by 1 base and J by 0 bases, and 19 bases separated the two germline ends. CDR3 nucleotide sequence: TGTGCCAGCAGTTTATACAAGGGAGAAGTTATAAGCTCCTACGAGCAGTACTTC. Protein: CASSLYKGEVISSYEQYF.

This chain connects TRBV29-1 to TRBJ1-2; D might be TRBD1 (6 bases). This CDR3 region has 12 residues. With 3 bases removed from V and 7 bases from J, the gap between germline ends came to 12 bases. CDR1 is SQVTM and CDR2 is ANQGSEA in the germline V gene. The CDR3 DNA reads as TGCAGCGTTGACGGGGGGGCGGGTGGCTACACCTTC. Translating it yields CSVDGGAGGYTF.

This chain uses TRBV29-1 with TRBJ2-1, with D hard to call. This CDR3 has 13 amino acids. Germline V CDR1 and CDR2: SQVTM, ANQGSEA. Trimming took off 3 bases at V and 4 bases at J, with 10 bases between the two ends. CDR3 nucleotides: TGCAGCGTTGACCCGGGTTTGTACAATGAGCAGTTCTTC. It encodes CSVDPGLYNEQFF.

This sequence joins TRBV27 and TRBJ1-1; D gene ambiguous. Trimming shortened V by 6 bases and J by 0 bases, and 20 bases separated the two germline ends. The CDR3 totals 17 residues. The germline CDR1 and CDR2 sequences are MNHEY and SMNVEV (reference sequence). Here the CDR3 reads CASSPVPPGPMNTEAFF. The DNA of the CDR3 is TGTGCCAGCAGCCCCGTCCCTCCAGGCCCAATGAACACTGAAGCTTTCTTT.

The chain's CDR3 is CASSPSVRQQNTEAFF. As DNA, the CDR3 is TGTGCCAGCTCACCATCGGTGAGACAACAGAACACTGAAGCTTTCTTT. The V call is TRBV18, the J call TRBJ1-1; D not resolved. The CDR3 is 16 amino acids. Trimming stripped 2 bases from V and 1 base from J, with 14 bases between. Germline V gene data show CDR1 as KGHSH and CDR2 as LQKENI.